Below are 7 T cell receptor beta chains sequenced from a single sample in a study of T cell responses to AZD1222 COVID-19 vaccine. The method was immunoSEQ multiplex PCR; TCRdb's version includes in-frame clones alone and lacks a portion of them. The profile shows roughly 120,000 clones, approximately 94% of them singletons. The input for sequencing was peripheral blood, taken 28 days after the second AZD1222 dose. The receptors here all came from an adult who received the AZD1222 COVID-19 vaccine.

The V and J genes are TRBV25-1 and TRBJ1-1; 9 nucleotides agree with TRBD1. This CDR3 has 14 residues. The germline CDR1 and CDR2 sequences are MGHDK and SYGVNS. V trimming: 5 bases; J trimming: 5 bases; junction bases outside the gene matches: 6. CDR3 loop: CASSFGQGSTEAFF. In DNA form, the CDR3 reads TGTGCCAGCAGTTTCGGACAGGGGAGTACTGAAGCTTTCTTT.

The chain employs TRBV11-2 and TRBJ1-1, with D perhaps matching TRBD1 (5 bases). Germline CDR1 and CDR2: SGHAT and FQNNGV. The CDR3 totals 16 residues. V lost 1 base, J lost 1 base, and 13 bases lay in between. CDR3 DNA sequence: TGTGCCAGCAGCTTAGTGTCAGGGCTCAAGAACACTGAAGCTTTCTTT. As protein: CASSLVSGLKNTEAFF.

CDR3 bases: TGCGCCAGCAGCTTTGGTTTGCTGGTGAACACTGAAGCTTTCTTT. It encodes CASSFGLLVNTEAFF. J is TRBJ1-1 and V is TRBV5-1; D unclear. V gave up 2 bases and J gave up 0 bases, with 11 bases separating them. The CDR3 contains 15 residues. The V gene's germline CDR1 is SGHRS and CDR2 YFSETQ.

V usage is TRBV5-4 and J usage is TRBJ1-2; 9 bases are shared with TRBD1. Germline values: CDR1 SGHNT, CDR2 YYREEE (reference sequence). V was clipped by 6 bases and J by 8 bases; unmatched bases: 14. This CDR3 has 15 amino acids. The CDR3 protein is CASTNSRTGVSGYTF. CDR3 DNA sequence: TGTGCCAGCACCAACTCTAGGACAGGGGTGAGCGGCTACACCTTC.

The chain is built from TRBV11-2 and TRBJ1-1; D call uncertain. Germline V gene sequence: CDR1 SGHAT, CDR2 FQNNGV. Trimming left V 6 bases short and J 0 bases short, with 17 bases between. CDR3 length: 16 amino acids. Here the CDR3 DNA reads TGTGCCAGCAGACCCCTCGGAGGGTCTATGAACACTGAAGCTTTCTTT. It yields the protein CASRPLGGSMNTEAFF.

The rearrangement uses TRBV7-8 and TRBJ2-1; 11 positions match TRBD2. Per the germline V gene, CDR1 is SGHVS and CDR2 is FQNEAQ. V gave up 1 base and J gave up 7 bases; unmatched junction bases: 12. This CDR3 comprises 18 residues. The CDR3 loop reads CASSLEGSGGAVRNEQFF. CDR3 DNA: TGTGCCAGCAGCTTAGAGGGTAGCGGGGGGGCCGTAAGGAATGAGCAGTTCTTC.

The chain combines TRBV19 with TRBJ1-3, with 7 bases that match TRBD1. There are 16 residues in the CDR3. With V trimmed by 5 bases and J by 0 bases, 7 bases remained unmatched. CDR1 LNHDA and CDR2 SQIVND come from the germline V gene (reference sequence). The CDR3 protein is CASSPSRQGSGNTIYF. The CDR3 coding sequence is TGTGCCAGTAGTCCTTCCCGACAGGGCTCTGGAAACACCATATATTTT.